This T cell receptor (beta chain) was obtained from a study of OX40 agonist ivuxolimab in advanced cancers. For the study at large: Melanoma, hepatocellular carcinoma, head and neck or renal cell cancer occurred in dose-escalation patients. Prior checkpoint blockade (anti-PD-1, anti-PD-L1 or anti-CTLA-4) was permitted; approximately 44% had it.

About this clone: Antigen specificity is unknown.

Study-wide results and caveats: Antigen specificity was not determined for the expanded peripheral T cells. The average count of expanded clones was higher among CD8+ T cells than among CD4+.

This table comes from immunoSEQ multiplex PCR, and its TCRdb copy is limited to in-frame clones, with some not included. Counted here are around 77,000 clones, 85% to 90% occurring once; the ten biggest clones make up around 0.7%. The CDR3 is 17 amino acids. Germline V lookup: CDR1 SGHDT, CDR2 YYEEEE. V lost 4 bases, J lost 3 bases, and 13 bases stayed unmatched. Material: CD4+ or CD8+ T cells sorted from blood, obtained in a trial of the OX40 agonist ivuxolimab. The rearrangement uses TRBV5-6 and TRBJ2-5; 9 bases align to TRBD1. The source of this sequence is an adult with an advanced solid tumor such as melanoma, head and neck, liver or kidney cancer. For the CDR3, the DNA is TGTGCCAGCAGCCCTATCCAGTTACAGGGGGCCAAAGAGACCCAGTACTTC. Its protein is CASSPIQLQGAKETQYF.